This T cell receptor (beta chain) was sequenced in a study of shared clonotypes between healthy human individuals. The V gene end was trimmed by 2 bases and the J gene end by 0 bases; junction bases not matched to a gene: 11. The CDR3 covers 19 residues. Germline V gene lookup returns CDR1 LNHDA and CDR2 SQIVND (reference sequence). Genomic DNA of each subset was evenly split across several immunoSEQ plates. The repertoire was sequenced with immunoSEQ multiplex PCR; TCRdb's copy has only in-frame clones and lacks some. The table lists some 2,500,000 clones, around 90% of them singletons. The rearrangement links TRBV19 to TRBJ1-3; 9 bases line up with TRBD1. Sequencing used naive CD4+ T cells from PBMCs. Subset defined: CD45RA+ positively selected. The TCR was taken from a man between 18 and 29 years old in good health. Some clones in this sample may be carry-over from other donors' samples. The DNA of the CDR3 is TGTGCCAGTAGTATATCCTTGGGACAGGGACTGGGCTCTGGAAACACCATATATTTT. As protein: CASSISLGQGLGSGNTIYF.